This T cell receptor beta chain was captured in a study of T cells after yellow fever vaccination (dated by TCRdb to the late 2010s). General notes on the study: The SMART-Seq v4 Ultra Low Input RNA kit was used to prepare libraries from fractions with low cell numbers. To follow T-cell clones before and after primary and booster YFV17D yellow fever vaccination, bulk TCR alpha and beta repertoires were sequenced over time. Two healthy male donors, one aged 18 to 30 and one aged 30 to 40 years, were included in the cohort. Blood was collected at multiple timepoints before and after primary and secondary immunization, and bulk PBMC replicates and cell subsets were isolated.

The CDR3 starts with the cysteine, ends with the phenylalanine, and has 15 residues. The sequence is cut down to CDR3 DNA, 45 bases in frame from base 1. V loses 7 bases at its end and J loses 6 bases; junction bases beyond the gene matches: 8. Sequences MNHEY (CDR1) and SVGEGT (CDR2) are obtained from the germline V gene. The research as a whole found: Because the study included only two donors, the extent to which the findings can be generalized is limited. Most clones expanded after primary vaccination (about 96% of CD4 and roughly 88% of CD8) were re-detected after the booster, suggesting that broad memory maintenance occurred. Compared with the primary T-cell response, the secondary T-cell response was weaker but faster, peaking on day 5 rather than day 15. A small share of clonotypes was detected in both CD4 and CD8 compartments, with the overlap likely arising from convergent recombination. Because abundant contaminating clonotypes from the bulk population could be contained in FACS-sorted repertoires, computational filtering was required.

Synthesis of TCR cDNA relied on 5'RACE template switching, a step that introduced a universal primer site along with unique molecular identifiers. Priming of cDNA synthesis was performed from both the TCR alpha and TCR beta constant segments. Two PCR steps were used to amplify libraries, with sample barcodes and sequencing adapters being added in the second step. Sequencing of libraries was done on Illumina HiSeq 2500 (2x100 bp) or NovaSeq (2x150 bp). The paper's processing steps were these. MIGEC was used to demultiplex reads and collapse the reads into UMI consensus sequences, and MiXCR was used for V(D)J alignment. Using edgeR on replicate PBMC samples, clonotypes were called vaccine-responding if FDR was below 0.01 and the log2 fold change was above 5 up to day 15. Each bulk clonotype received a CD4 or CD8 identity based on whether the sequenced CD4 or CD8 repertoire contained that clonotype at higher abundance. NS4B-specific clonotypes were defined as those at least 10-fold enriched in dextramer-positive over dextramer-negative fractions; CD4-biased clonotypes were excluded. The public reads were run again by TCRdb, first through fastp at Q25 and then through MiXCR, and only productive beta chains were kept. Rows are unified per CDR3 protein, each entry keeping the most common DNA and genes. What appears here as the V and J calls and clone size reflects TCRdb's work, not the paper's. The table for this sample lists about 45,000 distinct CDR3 sequences; about 7% of them were counted only once. About 15% of the sample lies in the top ten.

According to the study, the label for this sample's treatment or condition signals: live attenuated yellow fever vaccine strain. PBMCs were isolated from peripheral blood using a standard Ficoll-Paque protocol. Epitope-specific CD8 T cells were sorted with a dextramer loaded with the yellow fever NS4B epitope peptide, and anti-CD3 and anti-CD8 staining was applied. RNA was extracted with TriZol from bulk PBMCs, CD4 and CD8 fractions, and dextramer-positive and dextramer-negative fractions. This clonotype was detected ten times or more. No quality values exist for individual bases; no much larger clone is one base distant.

The source is a man aged 30-40 years who received the YFV17D yellow fever vaccine. Recombination linked TRBV6-2 or TRBV6-3 to TRBJ2-1; 11 junctional bases match TRBD1. The starting material was CD8+ T cells not binding an NS4B(214-222) dextramer, sorted from PBMCs, obtained 45 days after the yellow fever booster vaccination. Taken with the paper, the label for cell subset or site translates to: NS4B epitope dextramer-negative CD8 T cells. For the CDR3, the sequence is CASNPGQGAFNEQFF. The sequenced DNA is TGTGCCAGCAACCCCGGACAGGGGGCTTTCAATGAGCAGTTCTTC.